This T cell receptor (beta chain) was profiled in a study of cytomegalovirus exposure and HLA in healthy donors. Both 60 Vbeta primers and 13 Jbeta primers went into the PCR. This table comes from immunoSEQ multiplex PCR, and its TCRdb copy is limited to in-frame clones, with some not included. The table for this sample gives roughly 120,000 clones. The CDR3 has 16 amino acids. V gave up 0 bases and J gave up 0 bases; unmatched junction bases: 6. CDR1 is SGHNT and CDR2 is YYREEE in the germline V gene (reference sequence). The TCR comes from a man aged 35 to 55 in good health and CMV-seronegative. The sample was PBMCs. The gene calls are TRBV5-4 and TRBJ2-7; 7 bases match TRBD1. The CDR3 DNA sequence: TGTGCCAGCAGCTTGGCGCCGGGACAGAGCTCCTACGAGCAGTACTTC. Translation gives CASSLAPGQSSYEQYF.